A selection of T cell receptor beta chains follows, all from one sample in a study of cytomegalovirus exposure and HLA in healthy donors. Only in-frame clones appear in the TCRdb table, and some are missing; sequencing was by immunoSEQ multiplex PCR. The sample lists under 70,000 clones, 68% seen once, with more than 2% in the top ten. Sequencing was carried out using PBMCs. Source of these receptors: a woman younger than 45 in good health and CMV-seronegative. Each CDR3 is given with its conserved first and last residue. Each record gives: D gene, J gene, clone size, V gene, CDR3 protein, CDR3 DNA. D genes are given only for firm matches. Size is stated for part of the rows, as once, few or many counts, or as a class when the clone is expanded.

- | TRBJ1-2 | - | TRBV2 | CASSDTGTGYGYTF | TGTGCCAGCAGTGACACAGGGACCGGCTATGGCTACACCTTC
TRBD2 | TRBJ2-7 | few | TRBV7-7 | CASSLSGGREQYF | TGTGCCAGCAGTCTAAGCGGGGGGAGAGAGCAGTACTTC
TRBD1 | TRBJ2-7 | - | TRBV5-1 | CASSTTGDYDEQYF | TGCGCCAGCAGCACTACAGGGGATTACGACGAGCAGTACTTC
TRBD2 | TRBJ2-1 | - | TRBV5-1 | CASSLGRLAGAPSYNEQFF | TGCGCCAGCAGCTTGGGACGACTAGCGGGGGCCCCCTCCTACAATGAGCAGTTCTTC
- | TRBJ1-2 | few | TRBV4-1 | CASSQGHGATPVYGYTF | TGCGCCAGCAGCCAGGGTCATGGGGCGACCCCTGTCTATGGCTACACCTTC
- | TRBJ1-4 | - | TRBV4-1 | CASSQAAGEKLFF | TGCGCCAGCAGCCAGGCGGCGGGTGAAAAACTGTTTTTT
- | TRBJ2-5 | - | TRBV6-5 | CASSRREGGRETQYF | TGTGCCAGCAGCCGGCGAGAGGGGGGGCGGGAGACCCAGTACTTC
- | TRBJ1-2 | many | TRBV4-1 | CASSQLFGTQNYGYTF | TGCGCCAGCAGCCAATTATTCGGGACACAGAACTATGGCTACACCTTC
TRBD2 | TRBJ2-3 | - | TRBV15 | CATSRATSAAPDTQYF | TGTGCCACCAGCAGAGCGACTAGCGCCGCCCCAGATACGCAGTATTTT
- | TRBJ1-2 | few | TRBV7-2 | CASSRGPWTANYGYTF | TGTGCCAGCAGCAGGGGTCCCTGGACAGCTAACTATGGCTACACCTTC
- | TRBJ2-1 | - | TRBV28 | CASITQGVYNEQFF | TGTGCCAGTATAACACAGGGAGTTTACAATGAGCAGTTCTTC
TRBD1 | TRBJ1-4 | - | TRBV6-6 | CASSYSTGSGEKLFF | TGTGCCAGCAGTTACTCGACAGGGTCTGGAGAAAAACTGTTTTTT
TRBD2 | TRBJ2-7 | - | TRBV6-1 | CASNGGDVGSYEQYF | TGTGCCAGCAACGGGGGGGACGTTGGCTCCTACGAGCAGTACTTC
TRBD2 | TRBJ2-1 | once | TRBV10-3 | CAISESLAGGPNEQFF | TGTGCCATCAGTGAGTCGCTCGCGGGGGGGCCCAATGAGCAGTTCTTC
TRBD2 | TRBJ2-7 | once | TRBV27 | CASSSTHGGGSYEQYF | TGTGCCAGCAGTTCCACCCATGGCGGGGGGTCCTACGAGCAGTACTTC
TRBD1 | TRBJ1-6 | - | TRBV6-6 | CASSYQPGTGDSPLHF | TGTGCCAGCAGTTACCAACCGGGGACAGGGGATTCACCCCTCCACTTT
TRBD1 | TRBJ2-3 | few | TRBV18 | CASSLRDRRTDTQYF | TGTGCCAGCTCCCTCCGGGACAGGCGCACAGATACGCAGTATTTT
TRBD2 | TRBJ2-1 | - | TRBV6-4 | CASSDLLAGDHNEQFF | TGTGCCAGCAGTGACTTGTTAGCGGGGGATCACAATGAGCAGTTCTTC
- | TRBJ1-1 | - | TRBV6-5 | CASTLGGIMNTEAFF | TGTGCCAGCACCTTAGGAGGGATCATGAACACTGAAGCTTTCTTT
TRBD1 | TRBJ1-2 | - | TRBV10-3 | CASSHRGRLDYGYTF | TGTGCCAGCAGCCACAGGGGCAGGTTAGACTATGGCTACACCTTC
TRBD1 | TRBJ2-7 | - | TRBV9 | CASSDGQGAGEQYF | TGTGCCAGCAGCGACGGACAGGGGGCGGGGGAGCAGTACTTT
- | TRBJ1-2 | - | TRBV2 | CASSVSDFGYTF | TGTGCCAGCAGTGTAAGCGATTTTGGCTACACCTTC
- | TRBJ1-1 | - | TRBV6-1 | CASRLPGNNTEAFF | TGTGCCAGCAGGCTCCCAGGGAATAACACTGAAGCTTTCTTT
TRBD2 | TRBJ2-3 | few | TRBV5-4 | CASSQDNRGGSTDTQYF | TGTGCCAGCAGCCAAGATAACCGGGGGGGAAGCACAGATACGCAGTATTTT
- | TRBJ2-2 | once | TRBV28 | CASSKRGGNTGELFF | TGTGCCAGCAGTAAGAGGGGGGGGAACACCGGGGAGCTGTTTTTT
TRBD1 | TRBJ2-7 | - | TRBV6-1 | CASSDLQGPVNLVEQYF | TGTGCCAGCAGTGATTTACAGGGGCCTGTTAATTTGGTGGAGCAGTACTTC
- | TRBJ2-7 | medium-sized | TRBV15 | CATSTSRYEQYF | TGTGCCACCAGCACCTCTCGCTACGAGCAGTACTTC
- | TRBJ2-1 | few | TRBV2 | CASSEDGVYNEQFF | TGTGCCAGCAGTGAAGACGGGGTATACAATGAGCAGTTCTTC
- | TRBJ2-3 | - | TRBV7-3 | CASSPGEATDTQYF | TGTGCCAGCAGCCCTGGTGAGGCCACAGATACGCAGTATTTT
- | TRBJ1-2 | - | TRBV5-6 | CASSLGAQTAGYGYTF | TGTGCCAGCAGCTTGGGGGCACAGACGGCAGGTTATGGCTACACCTTC
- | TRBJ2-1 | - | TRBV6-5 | CASSHRASYNEQFF | TGTGCCAGCAGCCACAGAGCTTCCTACAATGAGCAGTTCTTC
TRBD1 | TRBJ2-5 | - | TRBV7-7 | CASSFGQGEIQYF | TGTGCCAGCAGCTTCGGACAGGGAGAGATCCAGTACTTC
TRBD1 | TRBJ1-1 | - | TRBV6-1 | CASSRDRAAEAFF | TGTGCCAGCAGTCGCGACAGGGCCGCTGAAGCTTTCTTT
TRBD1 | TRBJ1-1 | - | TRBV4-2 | CASSPRDRGKNTEAFF | TGTGCCAGCAGCCCCCGGGACAGGGGGAAGAACACTGAAGCTTTCTTT
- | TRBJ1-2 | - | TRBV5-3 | CARSIRYPGSYGYTF | TGTGCCAGAAGCATACGCTACCCCGGGAGCTATGGCTACACCTTC
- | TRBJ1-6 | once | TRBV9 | CASSVGQRGSPLHF | TGTGCCAGCAGCGTAGGACAGAGAGGATCACCCCTCCACTTT
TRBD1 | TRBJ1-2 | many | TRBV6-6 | CASSLNSGGDGGYTF | TGTGCCAGCAGTTTGAACTCAGGGGGCGATGGTGGCTACACCTTC
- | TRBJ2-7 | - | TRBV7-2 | CASSLDPLSGYEQYF | TGTGCCAGCAGCTTAGATCCCCTTTCGGGATACGAGCAGTACTTC
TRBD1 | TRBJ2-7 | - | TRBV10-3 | CAISGTGSSYEQYF | TGTGCCATCAGTGGGACAGGGAGCTCCTACGAGCAGTACTTC
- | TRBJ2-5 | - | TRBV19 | CASSIAGHRRETQYF | TGTGCCAGTAGTATTGCAGGACACCGTCGTGAGACCCAGTACTTC
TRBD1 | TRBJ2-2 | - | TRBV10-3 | CAISTQTGDTGELFF | TGTGCCATCAGTACCCAGACAGGGGACACCGGGGAGCTGTTTTTT
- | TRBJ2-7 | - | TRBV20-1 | CSALGPYEQYF | TGCAGTGCCCTGGGCCCATACGAGCAGTACTTC
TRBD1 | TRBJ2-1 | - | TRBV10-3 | CAISEQQGAGNEQFF | TGTGCCATCAGTGAACAACAGGGGGCCGGCAATGAGCAGTTCTTC
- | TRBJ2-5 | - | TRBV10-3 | CAVGTQGQETQYF | TGTGCCGTCGGGACACAGGGTCAAGAGACCCAGTACTTC